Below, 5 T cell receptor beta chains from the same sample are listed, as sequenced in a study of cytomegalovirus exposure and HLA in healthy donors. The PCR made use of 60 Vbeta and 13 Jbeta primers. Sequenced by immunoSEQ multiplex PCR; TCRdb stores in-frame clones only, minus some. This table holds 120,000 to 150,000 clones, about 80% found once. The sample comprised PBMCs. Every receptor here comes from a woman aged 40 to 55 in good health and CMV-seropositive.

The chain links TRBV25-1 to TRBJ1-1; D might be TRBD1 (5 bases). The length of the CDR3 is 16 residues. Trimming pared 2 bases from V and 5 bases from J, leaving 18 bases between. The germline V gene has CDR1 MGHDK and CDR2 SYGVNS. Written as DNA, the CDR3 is TGTGCCAGCAGTGAAAATCCCGGGGGAGTAGGAACTGAAGCTTTCTTT. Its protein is CASSENPGGVGTEAFF. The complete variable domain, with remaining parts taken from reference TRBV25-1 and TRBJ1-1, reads EADIYQTPRYLVIGTGKKITLECSQTMGHDKMYWYQQDPGMELHLIHYSYGVNSTEKGDLSSESTVSRIRTEHFPLTLESARPSHTSQYLCASSENPGGVGTEAFFGQGTRLTVV.

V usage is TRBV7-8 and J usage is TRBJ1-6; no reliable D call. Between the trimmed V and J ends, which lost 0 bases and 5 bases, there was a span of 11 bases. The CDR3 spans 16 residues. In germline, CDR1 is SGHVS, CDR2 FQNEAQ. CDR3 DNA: TGTGCCAGCAGCTTAGCCGGGGTGAGGAATAATTCACCCCTCCACTTT. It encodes CASSLAGVRNNSPLHF. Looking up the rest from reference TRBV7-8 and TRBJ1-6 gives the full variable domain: GAGVSQSPRYKVAKRGQDVALRCDPISGHVSLFWYQQALGQGPEFLTYFQNEAQLDKSGLPSDRFFAERPEGSVSTLKIQRTQQEDSAVYLCASSLAGVRNNSPLHFGNGTRLTVT.

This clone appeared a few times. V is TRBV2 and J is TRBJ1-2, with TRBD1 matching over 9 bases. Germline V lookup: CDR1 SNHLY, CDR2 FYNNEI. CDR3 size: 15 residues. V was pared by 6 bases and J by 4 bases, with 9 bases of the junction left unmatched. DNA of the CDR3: TGTGCCAGCAGAAAACCGGGACAGGGACCCTATGGCTACACCTTC. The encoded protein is CASRKPGQGPYGYTF.

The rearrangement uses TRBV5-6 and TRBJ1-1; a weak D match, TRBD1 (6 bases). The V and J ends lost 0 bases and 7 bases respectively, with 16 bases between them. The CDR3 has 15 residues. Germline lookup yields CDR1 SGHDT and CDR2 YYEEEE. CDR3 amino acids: CASSLAYRVAGEAFF. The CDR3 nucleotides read TGTGCCAGCAGCTTGGCGTACAGGGTAGCCGGTGAAGCTTTCTTT.

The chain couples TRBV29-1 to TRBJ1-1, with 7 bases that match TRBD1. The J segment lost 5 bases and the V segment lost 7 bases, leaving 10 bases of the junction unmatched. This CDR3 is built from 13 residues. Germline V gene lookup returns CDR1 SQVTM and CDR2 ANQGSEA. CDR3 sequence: CSAAGGVRTEAFF. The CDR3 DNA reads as TGCAGCGCCGCAGGGGGTGTTCGAACTGAAGCTTTCTTT. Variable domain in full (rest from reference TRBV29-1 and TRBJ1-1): SAVISQKPSRDICQRGTSLTIQCQVDSQVTMMFWYRQQPGQSLTLIATANQGSEATYESGFVIDKFPISRPNLTFSTLTVSNMSPEDSSIYLCSAAGGVRTEAFFGQGTRLTVV.